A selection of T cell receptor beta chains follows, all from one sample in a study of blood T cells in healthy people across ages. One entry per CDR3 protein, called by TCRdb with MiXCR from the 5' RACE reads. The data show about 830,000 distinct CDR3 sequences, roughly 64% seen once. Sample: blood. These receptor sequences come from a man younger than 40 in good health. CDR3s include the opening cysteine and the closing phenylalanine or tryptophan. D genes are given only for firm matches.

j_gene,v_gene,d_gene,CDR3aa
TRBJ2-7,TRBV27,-,CASSLRATTATGNYEQYF
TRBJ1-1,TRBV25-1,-,CASSDSVWSTEAFF
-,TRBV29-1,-,CSVEADRETQFF
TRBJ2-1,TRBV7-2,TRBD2,CASSEKPSGSNEQFF
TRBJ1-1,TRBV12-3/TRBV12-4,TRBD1,CASRGGTGTEAFF
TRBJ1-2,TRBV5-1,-,CASSLEAANYGYTF
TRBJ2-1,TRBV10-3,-,CAISEGLRGGQSSYNEQFF
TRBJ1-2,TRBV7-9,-,CASSLEVAAAHGYTF
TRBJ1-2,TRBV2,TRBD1,CASTEPGQGYGHTF
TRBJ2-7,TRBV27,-,CASRENGEAPYEQYF
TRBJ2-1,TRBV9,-,CASSVGGQPAGYNEQFF
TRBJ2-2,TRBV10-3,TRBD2,CAIKTSGTLNTGELFF
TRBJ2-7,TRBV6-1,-,CASSDRSRTSYEQYF
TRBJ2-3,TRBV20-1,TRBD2,CSARGLAETSTDTQYF
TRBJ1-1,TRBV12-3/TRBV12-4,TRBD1,CASSLGQGAEAFF
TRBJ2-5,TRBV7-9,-,CASSLGENPETQYF
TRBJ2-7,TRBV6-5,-,CASKPGPGTTTYEQYF
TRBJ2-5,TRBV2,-,CASRRTELQETQYF
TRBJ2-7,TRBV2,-,CASSEALQVAGSYEQYF
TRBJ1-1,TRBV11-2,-,CASDRQVMNTEAFF
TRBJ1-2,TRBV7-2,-,CASSLVGDSNYGYTF
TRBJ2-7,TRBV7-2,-,CASSQGGWQYF
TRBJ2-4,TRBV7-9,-,CASSLWTPQAKNIQYF
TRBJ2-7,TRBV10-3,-,CAIRSLGYEQYF
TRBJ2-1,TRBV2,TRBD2,CALSGSMGYDEQFF
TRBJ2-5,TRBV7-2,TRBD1,CASSSAGTGWAQYF
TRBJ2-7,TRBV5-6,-,CASSKSGHTYEQYF